Listed below are T cell receptor beta chains from one sample, sequenced in a study of T cell repertoires in cytomegalovirus infection. From the reads, TCRdb called clonotypes with MiXCR, one entry per CDR3 protein. The sample yields about 100,000 distinct CDR3 sequences, 23% seen once. The sequenced sample consisted of CD8+ T cells from PBMCs. The receptors come from a human donor in good health (CMV status not recorded). Some clones in this sample may be carry-over from other donors' samples. CDR3s include the opening cysteine and the closing phenylalanine or tryptophan. The order of the fields is clone size, D gene, V gene, J gene, CDR3 protein, CDR3 DNA. The D gene is left open where the match is weak. The size field is filled for only some rows; it gives once, few, many or a size class.

.,.,TRBV15,TRBJ1-1,CATSQGRGSSVAFF,TGTGCCACCAGCCAGGGGCGGGGGTCCTCCGTAGCTTTCTTT
few,.,TRBV2,TRBJ2-5,CASSNGGETQYF,TGTGCCAGCAGTAATGGCGGAGAGACCCAGTACTTC
.,.,TRBV2,TRBJ1-5,CASRGGLESNQPQQF,TGTGCCAGCAGGGGGGGGTTGGAGAGCAATCAGCCCCAGCAGTTT
few,.,TRBV20-1,TRBJ2-1,CSARWEYEQFF,TGCAGTGCTAGATGGGAGTATGAGCAGTTCTTC
few,TRBD2,TRBV7-9,TRBJ2-7,CASSRWGTSGSYEQYF,TGTGCCAGCAGCCGTTGGGGGACTAGCGGGAGCTACGAGCAGTACTTC
.,.,TRBV28,TRBJ2-2,CASSFGENGLFF,TGTGCCAGCAGTTTCGGCGAGAACGGCCTGTTTTTT
.,TRBD2,TRBV7-3,TRBJ2-3,CASSLPRGTSGGATDTQYF,TGTGCCAGCAGCTTACCCCGCGGGACTAGCGGGGGGGCAACAGATACGCAGTATTTT
.,.,TRBV9,TRBJ2-1,CASSVGAGRSDEQFF,TGTGCCAGCAGCGTAGGGGCAGGGAGGTCCGATGAGCAGTTCTTC
.,.,TRBV5-1,TRBJ2-7,CASSPTVLKGAWDEQYF,TGCGCCAGCAGCCCTACCGTACTTAAGGGAGCCTGGGACGAGCAGTACTTC
.,.,TRBV4-3,TRBJ2-1,CASSRGGANEQFF,TGCGCCAGCAGCAGGGGGGGGGCCAATGAGCAGTTCTTC
many,.,TRBV13,TRBJ1-2,CASILGGANYGYTF,TGTGCCAGCATCTTGGGAGGAGCTAACTATGGCTACACCTTC
few,TRBD1,TRBV27,TRBJ1-1,CASSLGGQGSLGTEAFF,TGTGCCAGCAGTTTAGGGGGACAGGGCAGCCTGGGCACTGAAGCTTTCTTT
.,.,TRBV4-2,TRBJ2-1,CASSQAASEDEQFF,TGTGCCAGCAGCCAAGCGGCTAGCGAAGATGAGCAGTTCTTC
.,.,TRBV7-4,TRBJ2-1,CASSAEGMYNEQFF,TGTGCCAGCAGCGCCGAAGGGATGTACAATGAGCAGTTCTTC
many,.,TRBV7-2,TRBJ2-7,CASSLPYEQYF,TGTGCCAGCAGCCTGCCCTACGAGCAGTACTTC
.,.,TRBV11-2,TRBJ2-7,CASSRRDGISYEQYF,TGTGCCAGCAGCCGGCGGGACGGCATCTCCTACGAGCAGTACTTC
.,.,TRBV7-3,TRBJ1-2,CASRSTGWINYGYTF,TGTGCCAGCAGATCGACAGGCTGGATTAACTATGGCTACACCTTC
.,.,TRBV7-8,TRBJ2-2,CASSPPGAWVTGELFF,TGTGCCAGCAGCCCACCCGGGGCTTGGGTCACCGGGGAGCTGTTTTTT
many,.,TRBV2,TRBJ2-7,CASNADYEQYF,TGTGCCAGCAATGCGGACTACGAGCAGTACTTC
.,.,TRBV5-1,TRBJ2-2,CASSTDTGELFF,TGCGCCAGCAGCACAGACACCGGGGAGCTGTTTTTT
few,.,TRBV7-2,TRBJ2-6,CASSPTYGSGANVLTF,TGTGCCAGCAGCCCGACTTACGGCTCTGGGGCCAACGTCCTGACTTTC
.,.,TRBV15,TRBJ1-1,CATRTLGDTEAFF,TGTGCCACCAGGACCCTGGGGGACACTGAAGCTTTCTTT
few,TRBD1,TRBV12-3/TRBV12-4,TRBJ2-7,CASSPGQYYEQYF,TGTGCCAGCAGCCCGGGACAGTACTACGAGCAGTACTTC
few,.,TRBV28,TRBJ2-7,CASSVSAGYEQYF,TGTGCCAGCAGTGTTAGCGCGGGATACGAGCAGTACTTC
few,.,TRBV7-9,TRBJ1-4,CASSVEKLFF,TGTGCCAGCAGCGTAGAAAAACTGTTTTTT
.,.,TRBV29-1,TRBJ2-6,CSAWVRSGANVLTF,TGCAGTGCATGGGTCCGCTCTGGGGCCAACGTCCTGACTTTC
many,TRBD2,TRBV11-2,TRBJ2-7,CASSLAGGHEQYF,TGTGCCAGCAGCTTAGCGGGAGGCCACGAGCAGTACTTC
few,TRBD1,TRBV29-1,TRBJ1-2,CSVALLIHGTVYGYTF,TGCAGCGTTGCCTTACTAATACACGGGACAGTTTATGGCTACACCTTC
many,.,TRBV7-6,TRBJ2-7,CASSPEVGSGYEQYF,TGTGCCAGCAGCCCCGAGGTCGGTAGCGGCTACGAGCAGTACTTC
few,TRBD1,TRBV4-3,TRBJ2-1,CASSQRTGGSYNEQFF,TGCGCCAGCAGTCAACGGACAGGGGGCTCCTACAATGAGCAGTTCTTC
.,TRBD1,TRBV5-1,TRBJ2-5,CASSLAPTGGIETQYF,TGCGCCAGCAGCTTGGCCCCGACAGGGGGCATAGAGACCCAGTACTTC
.,TRBD2,TRBV20-1,TRBJ2-1,CSAPWGGEGQREGRSYNEQFF,TGCAGTGCCCCCTGGGGTGGGGAGGGCCAGCGGGAGGGCCGTTCCTACAATGAGCAGTTCTTC
.,.,TRBV10-2,TRBJ1-1,CASGPGTEAFF,TGCGCCAGCGGTCCGGGGACTGAAGCTTTCTTT
few,.,TRBV7-9,TRBJ2-2,CASSLARAVITLNTGELFF,TGTGCCAGCAGCTTAGCAAGGGCAGTAATAACCCTGAACACCGGGGAGCTGTTTTTT
many,TRBD1,TRBV6-6,TRBJ2-7,CASSLRGQRSEQYF,TGTGCCAGCAGCCTCAGGGGGCAAAGAAGCGAGCAGTACTTC
.,TRBD2,TRBV20-1,TRBJ2-1,CSVSWEGLAGVNEQFF,TGCAGTGTTAGTTGGGAGGGACTAGCGGGAGTCAATGAGCAGTTCTTC
few,.,TRBV6-5,TRBJ2-5,CASSYLGGGAQETQYF,TGTGCCAGCAGTTACCTTGGAGGGGGGGCACAAGAGACCCAGTACTTC
.,TRBD2,TRBV7-9,TRBJ2-7,CASSPYNSGITYEQYF,TGTGCCAGCAGCCCCTATAACAGCGGGATAACCTACGAGCAGTACTTC
many,.,TRBV7-8,TRBJ2-2,CASSLAPANTGELFF,TGTGCCAGCAGCTTAGCGCCGGCCAACACCGGGGAGCTGTTTTTT
few,TRBD2,TRBV30,TRBJ2-7,CAWSVGRAREQYF,TGTGCCTGGAGTGTCGGGAGGGCCCGCGAGCAGTACTTC
many,.,TRBV12-3/TRBV12-4,TRBJ2-3,CASSFGEDTQYF,TGTGCCAGCAGTTTTGGTGAAGATACGCAGTATTTT
few,.,TRBV3-1,TRBJ2-1,CASSQGPASGNEQFF,TGTGCCAGCAGCCAAGGGCCCGCATCGGGTAATGAGCAGTTCTTC
few,.,TRBV6-2/TRBV6-3,TRBJ2-1,CASSYGGAEQFF,TGTGCCAGCAGTTACGGGGGGGCTGAGCAGTTCTTC
many,.,TRBV7-2,TRBJ2-2,CASSPYPSGINTGELFF,TGTGCCAGCAGCCCATACCCGTCGGGAATAAACACCGGGGAGCTGTTTTTT
.,.,TRBV7-9,TRBJ1-1,CASSRPGGDTEAFF,TGTGCCAGCAGCCGACCGGGGGGGGACACTGAAGCTTTCTTT
many,.,TRBV7-2,TRBJ2-5,CASSRGIGETQYF,TGTGCCAGCAGTAGAGGCATCGGAGAGACCCAGTACTTC